This section outlines one T cell receptor beta chain sequence together with its context. The data originate from a study of control samples from healthy donors and cancer patients. Repertoires were generated with immunoSEQ multiplex PCR, while TCRdb's copy carries only in-frame clones and drops some. The profile covers roughly 130,000 clones, with around 94% appearing a single time and about 14% taken by the ten largest. The CDR3 length is 13 residues. V was shortened by 4 bases and J by 5 bases, with 9 bases between the two germline ends. The germline V gene has CDR1 SGHRS and CDR2 YFSETQ. The clonotype originates from a man in his fifties or sixties with colorectal cancer. The V gene is TRBV5-1, the J gene TRBJ1-4; D may be TRBD1 (5 bases). The material sequenced was PBMCs. The CDR3 DNA sequence: TGCGCCAGCAGCCCAGGGTTCAATGAAAAACTGTTTTTT. Residues: CASSPGFNEKLFF.